This record covers a single T cell receptor (beta chain). The sample belongs to a study of T-cell memory formation after mild COVID-19. Germline V gene sequence: CDR1 SGHRS, CDR2 YFSETQ. The CDR3 is 16 residues long. V shed 0 bases and J shed 8 bases, with 20 bases lying between them. TCRdb reprocessed the 5' RACE reads via MiXCR and lists one record per CDR3 protein. Among some 86,000 distinct CDR3 sequences listed, around 27% were seen once. Input material: PBMCs or a T cell subset sorted from them (not recorded which). The sequence was obtained from a man aged 18 to 29 who had mild COVID-19 (a few samples of this study predate the infection). Cell type and time point are not known. The genes are TRBV5-1 and TRBJ1-2; no definite D call. The CDR3 sequence is CASSLDGLSGIEGYTF. As DNA, the CDR3 is TGCGCCAGCAGCTTGGATGGGCTATCGGGGATTGAGGGCTACACCTTC.